The rows below give T cell receptor beta chains drawn from one sample of a study of blood T cell repertoires in COVID-19. TCRdb's table, derived via immunoSEQ multiplex PCR, lists solely in-frame clones and lacks some. The sample has 210,000 or so clones, more than 70% seen once; the top ten hold approximately 5.6%. Source material: peripheral blood. These receptors originate from a woman between 40 and 55 years old who had recovered from COVID-19. The CDR3 runs from the conserved cysteine through the conserved F or W. The D gene is left open where the match is weak. Where a row states a size, it is once, few, many or the class of an expanded clone; other rows omit it.

V	size	J	D	CDR3	DNA
TRBV28	NA	TRBJ2-7	TRBD1	CASSLGQGGEQYF	TGTGCCAGCAGCCTCGGACAGGGCGGCGAGCAGTACTTC
TRBV5-8	NA	TRBJ1-5	NA	CASSQTPYQPQHF	TGTGCCAGCAGTCAGACTCCTTATCAGCCCCAGCATTTT
TRBV19	NA	TRBJ1-2	TRBD1	CASRMDRSTSNYGYTF	TGTGCCAGTAGGATGGACAGGTCGACTTCTAACTATGGCTACACCTTC
TRBV13	NA	TRBJ2-1	TRBD1	CASSLGQGAWNEQFF	TGTGCCAGCAGCTTAGGACAGGGGGCATGGAATGAGCAGTTCTTC
TRBV19	NA	TRBJ2-7	TRBD1	CASSLRGQISYEQYF	TGTGCCAGTAGCCTTAGGGGACAGATCTCCTACGAGCAGTACTTC
TRBV5-1	NA	TRBJ1-2	TRBD1	CASSLVQGAGYGYTF	TGCGCCAGCAGCTTGGTGCAGGGGGCCGGCTATGGCTACACCTTC
TRBV30	NA	TRBJ1-2	TRBD1	CAWGRDRTIGYTF	TGTGCCTGGGGCCGGGACAGGACCATAGGCTACACCTTC
TRBV9	few	TRBJ2-2	TRBD1	CASSAHRRTGGVRELFF	TGTGCCAGCAGCGCCCACCGTAGGACAGGGGGGGTAAGGGAGCTGTTTTTT
TRBV28	NA	TRBJ2-1	TRBD2	CASSYGRAGSNEQFF	TGTGCCAGCAGTTATGGGAGGGCTGGGTCGAATGAGCAGTTCTTC
TRBV5-1	NA	TRBJ1-3	NA	CASSLGGNVPGNTIYF	TGCGCCAGCAGCTTGGGAGGGAATGTACCTGGAAACACCATATATTTT
TRBV9	NA	TRBJ2-7	TRBD2	CASSVGRLAGEGGNEQYF	TGTGCCAGCAGCGTAGGAAGATTAGCGGGAGAGGGGGGCAACGAGCAGTACTTC
TRBV2	NA	TRBJ2-2	NA	CASSGKLANTELFF	TGTGCCAGCAGTGGAAAGCTAGCCAACACGGAGCTGTTTTTT
TRBV6-5	NA	TRBJ1-2	NA	CASSKHLIKGDGYTF	TGTGCCAGCAGTAAACATCTGATTAAGGGGGATGGCTACACCTTC
TRBV29-1	NA	TRBJ2-7	TRBD2	CSVEDRGLAGANSYEQYF	TGCAGCGTTGAAGATAGGGGACTAGCGGGAGCGAACTCCTACGAGCAGTACTTC
TRBV9	NA	TRBJ1-3	NA	CASSVAPTEGGNTIYF	TGTGCCAGCAGCGTAGCCCCGACAGAAGGTGGAAACACCATATATTTT
TRBV3-1/TRBV3-2	NA	TRBJ1-2	TRBD1	CASSQNRDRAAGGYTF	TGTGCCAGCAGCCAGAACCGGGACAGGGCTGCTGGTGGCTACACCTTC
TRBV2	NA	TRBJ2-7	TRBD2	CASSVPPSGSQYF	TGTGCCAGCAGCGTACCCCCTAGCGGATCGCAGTACTTC
TRBV6-2/TRBV6-3	NA	TRBJ1-1	NA	CASSDAGLAINTEAFF	TGTGCCAGCAGTGACGCCGGACTTGCTATTAACACTGAAGCTTTCTTT
TRBV10-3	NA	TRBJ2-7	TRBD1	CAISPRGTGAYEQYF	TGTGCCATCAGCCCCCGGGGGACAGGGGCCTACGAGCAGTACTTC
TRBV9	NA	TRBJ2-5	TRBD1	CASSAGTVFQETQYF	TGTGCCAGCAGCGCAGGGACAGTCTTTCAAGAGACCCAGTACTTC
TRBV20-1	NA	TRBJ2-1	TRBD2	CSASPTSGVYNEQFF	TGCAGTGCTAGTCCCACTAGCGGAGTCTACAATGAGCAGTTCTTC
TRBV7-2	NA	TRBJ2-7	NA	CASSLLVSAATYEQYF	TGTGCCAGCAGCTTACTTGTTTCGGCGGCGACCTACGAGCAGTACTTC
TRBV6-5	NA	TRBJ1-2	NA	CASSYRQSYGYTF	TGTGCCAGCAGTTACCGACAGAGCTATGGCTACACCTTC
TRBV6-1	NA	TRBJ1-1	NA	CASSEDRLNTEAFF	TGTGCCAGCAGTGAAGACAGATTGAACACTGAAGCTTTCTTT
TRBV28	NA	TRBJ2-1	TRBD2	CASSGLGGTSSYNEQFF	TGTGCCAGCAGTGGGCTCGGGGGGACCAGCTCCTACAATGAGCAGTTCTTC
TRBV3-1/TRBV3-2	NA	TRBJ2-1	TRBD2	CASSQGLAGLSYNEQFF	TGTGCCAGCAGCCAAGGGCTAGCGGGCCTCTCCTACAATGAGCAGTTCTTC
TRBV9	NA	TRBJ2-7	TRBD1	CASSVAVGQGSHEQYF	TGTGCCAGCAGCGTAGCTGTGGGACAGGGGAGCCACGAGCAGTACTTC
TRBV27	NA	TRBJ2-1	NA	CASKDSYNEQFF	TGTGCCAGTAAGGACAGCTACAATGAGCAGTTCTTC
TRBV2	NA	TRBJ2-7	TRBD1	CASSADRSNGEQYF	TGTGCCAGCAGTGCGGACAGGTCGAACGGTGAGCAGTACTTC
TRBV5-1	NA	TRBJ2-3	NA	CASSVPGRDTDTQYF	TGCGCCAGCAGCGTCCCGGGGCGGGACACAGATACGCAGTATTTT
TRBV6-5	NA	TRBJ2-2	TRBD2	CASRGGSGVTGELFF	TGTGCCAGCAGGGGCGGGAGTGGGGTGACCGGGGAGCTGTTTTTT